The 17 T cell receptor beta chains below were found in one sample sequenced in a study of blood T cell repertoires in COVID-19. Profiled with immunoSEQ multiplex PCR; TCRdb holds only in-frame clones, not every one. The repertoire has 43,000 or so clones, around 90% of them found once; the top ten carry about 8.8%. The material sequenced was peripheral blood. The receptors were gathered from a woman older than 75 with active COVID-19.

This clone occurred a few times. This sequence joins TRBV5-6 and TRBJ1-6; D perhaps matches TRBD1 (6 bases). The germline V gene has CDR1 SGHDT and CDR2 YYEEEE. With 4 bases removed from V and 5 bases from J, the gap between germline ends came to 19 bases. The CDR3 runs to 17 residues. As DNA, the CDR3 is TGTGCCAGCAGCAACACAGGGAGAACAAAGGATAATTCACCCCTCCACTTT. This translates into CASSNTGRTKDNSPLHF.

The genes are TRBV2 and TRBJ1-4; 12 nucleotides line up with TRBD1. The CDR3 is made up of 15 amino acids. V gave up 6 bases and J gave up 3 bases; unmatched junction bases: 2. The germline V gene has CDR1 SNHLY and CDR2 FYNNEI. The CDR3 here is CASRGQGAPNEKLFF. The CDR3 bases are TGTGCCAGCAGGGGACAGGGGGCCCCTAATGAAAAACTGTTTTTT.

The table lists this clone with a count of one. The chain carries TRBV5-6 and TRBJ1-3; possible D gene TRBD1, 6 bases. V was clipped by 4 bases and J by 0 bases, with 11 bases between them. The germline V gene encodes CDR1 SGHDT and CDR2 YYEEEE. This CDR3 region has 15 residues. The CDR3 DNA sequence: TGTGCCAGCAGCCGGGACACCGTCTCTGGAAACACCATATATTTT. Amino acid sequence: CASSRDTVSGNTIYF.

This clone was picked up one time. CDR3 sequence: CASSQAGDETQYF. CDR3 DNA: TGTGCCAGCTCTCAAGCGGGGGATGAGACCCAGTACTTC. V and J are TRBV18 and TRBJ2-5; 8 bases fit TRBD2. Germline CDR1 is KGHSH and CDR2 is LQKENI. The CDR3 loop spans 13 amino acids. The V gene end was trimmed by 6 bases and the J gene end by 5 bases; junction bases not matched to a gene: 5.

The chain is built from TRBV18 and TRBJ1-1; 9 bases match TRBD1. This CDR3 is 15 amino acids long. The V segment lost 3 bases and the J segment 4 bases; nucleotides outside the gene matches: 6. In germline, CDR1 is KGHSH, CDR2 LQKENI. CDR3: CASSPRTGEATEAFF. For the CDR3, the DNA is TGTGCCAGCTCACCTCGGACAGGGGAGGCCACTGAAGCTTTCTTT.

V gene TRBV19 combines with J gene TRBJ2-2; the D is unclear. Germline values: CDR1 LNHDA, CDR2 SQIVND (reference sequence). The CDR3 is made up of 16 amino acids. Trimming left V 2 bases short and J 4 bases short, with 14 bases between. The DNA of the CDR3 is TGTGCCAGTAGTATAAGTTACAGCAGCCCCACCGGGGAGCTGTTTTTT. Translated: CASSISYSSPTGELFF.

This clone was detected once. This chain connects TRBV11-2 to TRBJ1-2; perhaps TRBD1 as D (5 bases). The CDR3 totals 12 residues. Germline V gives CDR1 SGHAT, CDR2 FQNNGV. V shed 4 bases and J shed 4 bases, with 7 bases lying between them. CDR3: CASSSGAYGYTF. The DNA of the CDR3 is TGTGCCAGCAGCTCTGGGGCCTATGGCTACACCTTC. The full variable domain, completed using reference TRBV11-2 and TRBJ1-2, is EAGVAQSPRYKIIEKRQSVAFWCNPISGHATLYWYQQILGQGPKLLIQFQNNGVVDDSQLPKDRFSAERLKGVDSTLKIQPAKLEDSAVYLCASSSGAYGYTFGSGTRLTVV.

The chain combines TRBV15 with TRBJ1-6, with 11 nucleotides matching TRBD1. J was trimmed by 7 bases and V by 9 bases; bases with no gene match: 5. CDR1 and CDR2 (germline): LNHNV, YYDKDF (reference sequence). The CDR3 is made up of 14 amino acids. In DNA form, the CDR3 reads TGTGCCACTTGCCGGGACAGGGGGAATTCACCCCTCCACTTT. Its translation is CATCRDRGNSPLHF.

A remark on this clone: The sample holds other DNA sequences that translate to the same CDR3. The CDR3 sequence: CASSVLAGDTGELFF. CDR3 DNA: TGTGCCAGCAGTGTGCTAGCGGGGGACACCGGGGAGCTGTTTTTT. The rearrangement links TRBV2 to TRBJ2-2; 10 nucleotides match TRBD2. J lost 3 bases, V lost 4 bases, and 2 bases had no gene match. CDR1 is SNHLY and CDR2 is FYNNEI in the germline V gene. The CDR3 runs 15 residues.

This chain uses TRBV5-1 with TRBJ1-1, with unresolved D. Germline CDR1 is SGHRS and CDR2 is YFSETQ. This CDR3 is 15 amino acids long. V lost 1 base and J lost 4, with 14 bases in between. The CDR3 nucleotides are TGCGCCAGCAGCTTGCAGGTTTCGCCCAGCACTGAAGCTTTCTTT. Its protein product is CASSLQVSPSTEAFF.

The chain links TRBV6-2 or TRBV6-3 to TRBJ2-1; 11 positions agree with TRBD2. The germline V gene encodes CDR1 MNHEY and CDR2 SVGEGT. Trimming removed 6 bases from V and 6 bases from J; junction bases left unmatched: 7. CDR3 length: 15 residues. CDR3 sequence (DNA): TGTGCCAGCAGGCCTCCTAGCGGGGGGACCAATGAGCAGTTCTTC. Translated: CASRPPSGGTNEQFF.

DNA for the CDR3: TGTGCCAGCAGTTTAGGACAGGGCAGGGGCTCTGGGGCCAACGTCCTGACTTTC. Its translation is CASSLGQGRGSGANVLTF. The chain uses TRBV28 and TRBJ2-6; TRBD1 matches at 8 bases. The CDR3 extends over 18 amino acids. Germline loops: CDR1 MDHEN, CDR2 SYDVKM. J gave up 0 bases and V 2 bases, and 6 bases lay outside the gene matches.

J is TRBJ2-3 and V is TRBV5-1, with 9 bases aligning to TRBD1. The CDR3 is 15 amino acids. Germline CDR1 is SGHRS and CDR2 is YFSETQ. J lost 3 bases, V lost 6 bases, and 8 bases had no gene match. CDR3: CASTRQGQGTDTQYF. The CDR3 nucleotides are TGCGCCAGCACCCGCCAAGGACAGGGGACAGATACGCAGTATTTT.

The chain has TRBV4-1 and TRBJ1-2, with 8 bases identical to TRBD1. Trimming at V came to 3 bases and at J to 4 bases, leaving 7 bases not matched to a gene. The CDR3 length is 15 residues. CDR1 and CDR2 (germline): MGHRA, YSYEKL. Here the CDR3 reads CASSQPQGAIYGYTF. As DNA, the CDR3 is TGCGCCAGCAGCCAGCCCCAGGGGGCAATCTATGGCTACACCTTC.

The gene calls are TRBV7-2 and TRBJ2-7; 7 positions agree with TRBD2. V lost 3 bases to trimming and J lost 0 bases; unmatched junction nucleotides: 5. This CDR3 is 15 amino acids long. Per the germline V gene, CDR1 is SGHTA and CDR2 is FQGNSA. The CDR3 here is CASSLTGGSSYEQYF. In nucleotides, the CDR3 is TGTGCCAGCAGCTTGACCGGGGGGAGCTCCTACGAGCAGTACTTC.

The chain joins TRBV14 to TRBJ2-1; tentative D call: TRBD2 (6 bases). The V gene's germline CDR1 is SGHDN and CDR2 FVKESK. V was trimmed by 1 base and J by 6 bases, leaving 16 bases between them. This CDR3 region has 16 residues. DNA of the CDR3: TGTGCCAGCAGCCAAGTATTCGGGGGAAGAATCAATGAGCAGTTCTTC. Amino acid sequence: CASSQVFGGRINEQFF.

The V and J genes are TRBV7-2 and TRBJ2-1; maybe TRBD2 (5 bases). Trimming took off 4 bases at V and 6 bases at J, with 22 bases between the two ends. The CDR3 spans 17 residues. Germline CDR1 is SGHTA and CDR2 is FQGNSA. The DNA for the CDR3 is TGTGCCAGCAGCTCTCCCTGGGTCGAGGCGCGGGCCAATGAGCAGTTCTTC. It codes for CASSSPWVEARANEQFF.